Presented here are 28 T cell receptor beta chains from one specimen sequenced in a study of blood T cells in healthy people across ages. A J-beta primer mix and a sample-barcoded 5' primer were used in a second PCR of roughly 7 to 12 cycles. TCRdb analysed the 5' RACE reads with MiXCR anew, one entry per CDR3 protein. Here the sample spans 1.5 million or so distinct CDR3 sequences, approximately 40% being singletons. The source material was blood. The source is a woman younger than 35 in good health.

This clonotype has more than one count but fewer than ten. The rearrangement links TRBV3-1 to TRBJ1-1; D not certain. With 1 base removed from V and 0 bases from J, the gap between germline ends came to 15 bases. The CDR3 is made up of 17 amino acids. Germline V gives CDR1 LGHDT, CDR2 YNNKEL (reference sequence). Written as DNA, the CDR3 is TGTGCCAGCAGCCAAGGACCGACGATACTAATGAACACTGAAGCTTTCTTT. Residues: CASSQGPTILMNTEAFF.

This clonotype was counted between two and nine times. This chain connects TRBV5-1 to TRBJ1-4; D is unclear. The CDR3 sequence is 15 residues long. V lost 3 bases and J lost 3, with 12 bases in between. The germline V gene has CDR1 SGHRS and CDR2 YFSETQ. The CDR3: CASSSHQAANEKLFF. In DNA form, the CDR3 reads TGCGCCAGCAGCTCTCATCAGGCAGCTAATGAAAAACTGTTTTTT.

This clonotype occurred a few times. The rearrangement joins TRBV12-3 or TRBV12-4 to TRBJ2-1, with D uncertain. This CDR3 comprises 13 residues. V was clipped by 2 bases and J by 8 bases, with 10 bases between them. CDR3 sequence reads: CASSLIPSDEQFF. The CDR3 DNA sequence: TGTGCCAGCAGTTTAATACCGAGCGATGAGCAGTTCTTC.

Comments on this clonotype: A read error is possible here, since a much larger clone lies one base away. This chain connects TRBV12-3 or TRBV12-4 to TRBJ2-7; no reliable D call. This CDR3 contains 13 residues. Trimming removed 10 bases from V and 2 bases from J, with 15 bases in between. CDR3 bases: TGTGCCAACAGATTATCTGGGGCCTACGAGCAGTACTTC. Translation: CANRLSGAYEQYF.

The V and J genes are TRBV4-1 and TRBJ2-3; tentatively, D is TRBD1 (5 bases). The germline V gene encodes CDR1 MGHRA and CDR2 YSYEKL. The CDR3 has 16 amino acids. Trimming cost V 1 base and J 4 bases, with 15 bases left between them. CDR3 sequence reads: CASSQAGRVISDTQYF. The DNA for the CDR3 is TGCGCCAGCAGCCAAGCCGGCAGGGTGATTTCAGATACGCAGTATTTT.

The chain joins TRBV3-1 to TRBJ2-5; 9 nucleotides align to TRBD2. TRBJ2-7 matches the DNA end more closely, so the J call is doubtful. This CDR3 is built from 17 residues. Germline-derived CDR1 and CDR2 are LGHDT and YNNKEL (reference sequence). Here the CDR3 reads CASSRGTRLAGRHEQYF. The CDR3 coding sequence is TGTGCCAGCAGCCGAGGCACCCGGCTAGCGGGACGCCACGAGCAGTACTTC.

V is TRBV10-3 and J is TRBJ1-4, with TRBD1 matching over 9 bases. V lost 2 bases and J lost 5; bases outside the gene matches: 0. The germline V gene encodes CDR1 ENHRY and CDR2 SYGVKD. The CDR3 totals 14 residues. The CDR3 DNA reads TGTGCCATCAGTGAGGGGACAGGGAATGAAAAACTGTTTTTT. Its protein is CAISEGTGNEKLFF.

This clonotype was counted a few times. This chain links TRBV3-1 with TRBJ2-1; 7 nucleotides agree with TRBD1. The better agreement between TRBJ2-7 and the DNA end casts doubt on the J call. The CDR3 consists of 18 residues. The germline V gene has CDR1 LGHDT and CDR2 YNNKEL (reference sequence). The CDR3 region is CASSQDPLGGQAYNEQYF. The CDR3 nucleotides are TGTGCCAGCAGCCAAGATCCTCTTGGAGGACAGGCCTACAATGAGCAGTACTTC.

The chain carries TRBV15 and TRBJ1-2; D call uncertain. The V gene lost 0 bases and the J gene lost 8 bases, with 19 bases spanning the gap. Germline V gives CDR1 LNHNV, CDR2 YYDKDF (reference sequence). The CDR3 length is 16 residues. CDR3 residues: CATSRDKPVTGSGYTF. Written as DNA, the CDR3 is TGTGCCACCAGCAGAGATAAACCGGTCACGGGTTCGGGCTACACCTTC.

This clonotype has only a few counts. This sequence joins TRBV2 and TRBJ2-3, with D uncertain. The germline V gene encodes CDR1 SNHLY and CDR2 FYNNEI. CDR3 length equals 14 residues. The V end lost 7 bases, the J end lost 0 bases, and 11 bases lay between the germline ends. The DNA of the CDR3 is TGTGCCAGCAACGACATATCTAGCACAGATACGCAGTATTTT. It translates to CASNDISSTDTQYF.

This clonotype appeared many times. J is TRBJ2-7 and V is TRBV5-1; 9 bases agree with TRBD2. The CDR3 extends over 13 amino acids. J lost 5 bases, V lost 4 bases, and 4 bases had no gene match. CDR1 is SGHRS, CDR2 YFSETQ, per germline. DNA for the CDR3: TGCGCCAGCAGCGGGGGACTAGCTGACGAGCAGTACTTC. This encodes CASSGGLADEQYF.

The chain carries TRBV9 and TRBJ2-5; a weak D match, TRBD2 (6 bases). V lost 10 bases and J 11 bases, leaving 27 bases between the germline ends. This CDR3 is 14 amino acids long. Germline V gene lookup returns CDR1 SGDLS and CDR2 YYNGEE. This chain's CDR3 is CAGAAGSGYGEQYF. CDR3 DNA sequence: TGTGCCGGGGCGGCGGGATCGGGTTATGGTGAGCAGTACTTC.

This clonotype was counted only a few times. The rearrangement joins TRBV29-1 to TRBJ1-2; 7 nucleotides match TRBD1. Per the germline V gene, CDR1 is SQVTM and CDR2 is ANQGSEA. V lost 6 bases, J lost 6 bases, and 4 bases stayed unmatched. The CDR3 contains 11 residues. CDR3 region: CSVQGLDGYTF. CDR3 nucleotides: TGCAGCGTACAGGGGTTGGATGGCTACACCTTC.

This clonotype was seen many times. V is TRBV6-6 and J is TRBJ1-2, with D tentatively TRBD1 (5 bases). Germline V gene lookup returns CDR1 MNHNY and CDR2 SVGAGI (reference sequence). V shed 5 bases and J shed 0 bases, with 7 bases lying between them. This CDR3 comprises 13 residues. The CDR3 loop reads CASSAGTNYGYTF. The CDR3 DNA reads TGTGCCAGCAGTGCAGGGACTAACTATGGCTACACCTTC.

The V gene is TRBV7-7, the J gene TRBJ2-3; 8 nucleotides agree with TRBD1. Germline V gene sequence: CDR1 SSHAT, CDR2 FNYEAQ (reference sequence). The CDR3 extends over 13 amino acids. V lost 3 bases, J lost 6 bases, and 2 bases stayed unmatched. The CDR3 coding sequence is TGTGCCAGCAGCTTCCACAGGGGGGATACGCAGTATTTT. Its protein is CASSFHRGDTQYF. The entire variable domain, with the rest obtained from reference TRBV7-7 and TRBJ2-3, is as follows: GAGVSQSPRYKVTKRGQDVTLRCDPISSHATLYWYQQALGQGPEFLTYFNYEAQPDKSGLPSDRFSAERPEGSISTLTIQRTEQRDSAMYRCASSFHRGDTQYFGPGTRLTVL.

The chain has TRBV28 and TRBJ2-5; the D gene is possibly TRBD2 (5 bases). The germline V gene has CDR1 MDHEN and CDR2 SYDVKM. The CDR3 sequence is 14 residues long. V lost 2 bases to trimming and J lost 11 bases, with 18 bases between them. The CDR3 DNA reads TGTGCCAGCAGTTTAGGCTCTCGGGGAGATGAGCAGTACTTC. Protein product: CASSLGSRGDEQYF.

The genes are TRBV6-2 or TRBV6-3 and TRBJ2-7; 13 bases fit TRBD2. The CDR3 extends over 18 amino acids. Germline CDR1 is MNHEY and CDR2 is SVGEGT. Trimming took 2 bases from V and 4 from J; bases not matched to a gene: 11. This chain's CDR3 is CASSYRRTSGGRGYEQYF. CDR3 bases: TGTGCCAGCAGTTACAGGCGGACTAGCGGGGGTCGAGGGTACGAGCAGTACTTC.

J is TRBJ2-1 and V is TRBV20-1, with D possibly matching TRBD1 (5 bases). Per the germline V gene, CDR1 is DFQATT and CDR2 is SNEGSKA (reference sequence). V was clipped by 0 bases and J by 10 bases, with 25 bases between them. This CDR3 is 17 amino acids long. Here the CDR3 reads CSARDQWASLRAIEQFF. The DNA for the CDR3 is TGCAGTGCTAGAGATCAATGGGCCTCCCTCAGGGCCATCGAGCAGTTCTTC.

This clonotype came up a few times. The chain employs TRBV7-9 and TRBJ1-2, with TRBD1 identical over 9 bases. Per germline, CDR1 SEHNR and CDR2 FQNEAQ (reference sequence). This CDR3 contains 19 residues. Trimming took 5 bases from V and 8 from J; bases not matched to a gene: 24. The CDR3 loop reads CASSPLTGQGVLGGFGYTF. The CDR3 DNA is TGTGCCAGCAGCCCACTCACGGGACAGGGCGTTCTCGGAGGCTTCGGCTACACCTTC.

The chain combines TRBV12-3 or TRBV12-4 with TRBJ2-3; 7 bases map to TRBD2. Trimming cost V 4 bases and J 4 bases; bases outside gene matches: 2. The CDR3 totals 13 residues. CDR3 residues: CASSYGGADTQYF. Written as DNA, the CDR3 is TGTGCCAGCAGTTATGGGGGGGCAGATACGCAGTATTTT.

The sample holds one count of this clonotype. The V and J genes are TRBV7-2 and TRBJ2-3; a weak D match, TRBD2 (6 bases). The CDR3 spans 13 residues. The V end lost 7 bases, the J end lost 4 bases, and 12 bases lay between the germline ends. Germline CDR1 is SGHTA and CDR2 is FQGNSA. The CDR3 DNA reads TGTGCCAGCAAAGTGGGAGGTGCAGATACGCAGTATTTT. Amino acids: CASKVGGADTQYF.

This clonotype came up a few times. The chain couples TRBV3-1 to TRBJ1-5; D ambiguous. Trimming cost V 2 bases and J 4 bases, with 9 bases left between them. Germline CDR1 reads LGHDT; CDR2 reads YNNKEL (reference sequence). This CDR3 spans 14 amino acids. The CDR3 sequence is CASSQSRDNQPQHF. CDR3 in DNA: TGTGCCAGCAGCCAATCGAGGGATAATCAGCCCCAGCATTTT.

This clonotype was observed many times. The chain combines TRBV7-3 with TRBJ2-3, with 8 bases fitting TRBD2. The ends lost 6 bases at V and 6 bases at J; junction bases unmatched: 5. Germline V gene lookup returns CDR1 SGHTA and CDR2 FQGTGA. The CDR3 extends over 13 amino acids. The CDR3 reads CASSGGGPDTQYF. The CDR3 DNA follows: TGTGCCAGCAGTGGCGGGGGGCCGGATACGCAGTATTTT.

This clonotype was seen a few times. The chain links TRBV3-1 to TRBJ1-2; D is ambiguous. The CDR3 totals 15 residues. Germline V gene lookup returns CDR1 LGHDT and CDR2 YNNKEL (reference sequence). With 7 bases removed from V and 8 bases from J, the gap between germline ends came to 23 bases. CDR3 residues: CASTAMSIGSEGYTF. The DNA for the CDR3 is TGTGCCAGCACCGCCATGAGTATCGGGTCCGAAGGCTACACCTTC.

The chain's CDR3 is CASSSGREAYGYTF. The CDR3 nucleotides read TGTGCCAGCAGCTCGGGCAGGGAAGCCTATGGCTACACCTTC. The V gene is TRBV7-9, the J gene TRBJ1-2; D is perhaps TRBD1 (5 bases). V was trimmed by 4 bases and J by 4 bases, leaving 13 bases between them. The CDR3 sequence is 14 residues long. In germline, CDR1 is SEHNR, CDR2 FQNEAQ (reference sequence).

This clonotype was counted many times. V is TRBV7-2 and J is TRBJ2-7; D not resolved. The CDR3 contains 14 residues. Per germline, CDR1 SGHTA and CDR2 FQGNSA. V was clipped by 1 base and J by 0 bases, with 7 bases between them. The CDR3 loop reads CASSLGLSSYEQYF. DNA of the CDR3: TGTGCCAGCAGCTTAGGTTTGAGCTCCTACGAGCAGTACTTC.

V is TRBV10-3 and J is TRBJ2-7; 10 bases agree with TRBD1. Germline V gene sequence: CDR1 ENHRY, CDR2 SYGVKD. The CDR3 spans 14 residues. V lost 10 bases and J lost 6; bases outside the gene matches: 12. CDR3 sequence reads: CATLGQGKTSEQYF. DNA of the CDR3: TGTGCCACCCTGGGACAGGGGAAAACTAGCGAGCAGTACTTC.

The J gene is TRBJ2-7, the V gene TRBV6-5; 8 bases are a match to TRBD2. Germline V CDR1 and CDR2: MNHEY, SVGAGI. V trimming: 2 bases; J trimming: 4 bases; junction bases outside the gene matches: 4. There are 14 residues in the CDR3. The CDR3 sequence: CASSYEAGVYEQYF. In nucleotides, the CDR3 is TGTGCCAGCAGTTACGAAGCGGGAGTTTACGAGCAGTACTTC.